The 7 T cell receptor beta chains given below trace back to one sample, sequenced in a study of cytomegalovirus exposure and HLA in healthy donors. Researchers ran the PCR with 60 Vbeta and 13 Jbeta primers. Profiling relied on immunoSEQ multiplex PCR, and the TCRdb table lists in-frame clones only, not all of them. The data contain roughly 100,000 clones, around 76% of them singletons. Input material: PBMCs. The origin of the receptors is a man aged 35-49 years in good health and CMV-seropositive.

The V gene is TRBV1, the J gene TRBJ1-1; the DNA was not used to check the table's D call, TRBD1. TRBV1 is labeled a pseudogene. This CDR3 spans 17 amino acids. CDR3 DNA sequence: TGCACCAGCAGCCAAGTTTGGACAGGGGATCTAGGTTGGGGAGCTTTCTTT. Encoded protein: CTSSQVWTGDLGWGAFF.

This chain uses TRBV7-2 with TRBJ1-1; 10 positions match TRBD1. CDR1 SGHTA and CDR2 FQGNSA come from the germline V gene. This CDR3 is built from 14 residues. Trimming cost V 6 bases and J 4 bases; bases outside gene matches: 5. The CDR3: CASSLDRGITEAFF. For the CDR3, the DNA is TGTGCCAGCAGTTTGGACAGGGGGATCACTGAAGCTTTCTTT.

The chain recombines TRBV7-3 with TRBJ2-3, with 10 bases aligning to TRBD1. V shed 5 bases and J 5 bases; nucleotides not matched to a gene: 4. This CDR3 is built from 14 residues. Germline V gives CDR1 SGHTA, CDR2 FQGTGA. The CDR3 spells CASSRTGGGDTQYF. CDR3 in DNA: TGTGCCAGCAGCCGGACAGGGGGTGGAGATACGCAGTATTTT.

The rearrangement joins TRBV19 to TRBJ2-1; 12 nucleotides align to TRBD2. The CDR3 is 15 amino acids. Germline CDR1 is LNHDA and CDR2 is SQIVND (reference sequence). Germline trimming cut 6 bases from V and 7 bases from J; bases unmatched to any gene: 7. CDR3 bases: TGTGCCAGTAGGGCTAGCGGGAGGGCCATTAATGAGCAGTTCTTC. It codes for CASRASGRAINEQFF.

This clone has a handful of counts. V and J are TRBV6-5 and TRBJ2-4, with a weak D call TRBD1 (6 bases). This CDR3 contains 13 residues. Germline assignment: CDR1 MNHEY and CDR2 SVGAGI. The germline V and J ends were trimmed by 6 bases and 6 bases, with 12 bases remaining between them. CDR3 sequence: CASSHREGNIQYF. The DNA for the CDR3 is TGTGCCAGCAGCCACAGGGAAGGAAACATTCAGTACTTC.

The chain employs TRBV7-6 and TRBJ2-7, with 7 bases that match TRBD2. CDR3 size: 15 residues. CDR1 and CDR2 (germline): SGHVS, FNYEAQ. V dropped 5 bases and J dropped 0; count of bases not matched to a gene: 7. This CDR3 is CASSVRGGSSYEQYF. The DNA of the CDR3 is TGTGCCAGCAGCGTCCGCGGCGGGAGCTCCTACGAGCAGTACTTC.

The CDR3 DNA sequence: TGTGCCAGCAGCTTAGGGCCCCCGGAGACCCAGTACTTC. Translated, it gives CASSLGPPETQYF. This chain joins TRBV11-3 and TRBJ2-5, with D uncertain. This CDR3 has 13 residues. Germline CDR1 reads SGHNT; CDR2 reads YENEEA. V was pared by 1 base and J by 5 bases, with 8 bases between.